The 3 T cell receptor beta chains below come from one sample, sequenced in a study of OX40 agonist ivuxolimab in advanced cancers. The protocol was immunoSEQ multiplex PCR, while the TCRdb copy is restricted to in-frame clones and leaves out a portion. Of 50,000 to 65,000 clones in the sample, about nine tenths were seen once. The sample was CD4+ or CD8+ T cells sorted from blood, taken in a trial of the OX40 agonist ivuxolimab. These receptors were collected from an adult with an advanced solid tumor such as melanoma, head and neck, liver or kidney cancer.

This sequence joins TRBV28 and TRBJ1-5; D gene unclear. The CDR3 runs to 15 residues. Trimming pared 1 base from V and 1 base from J, leaving 8 bases between. Per the germline V gene, CDR1 is MDHEN and CDR2 is SYDVKM. This CDR3 reads CASSLSLQSNQPQHF. The CDR3 bases are TGTGCCAGCAGTTTATCTCTACAGAGCAATCAGCCCCAGCATTTT. The full variable domain, with the rest looked up from reference TRBV28 and TRBJ1-5, is DVKVTQSSRYLVKRTGEKVFLECVQDMDHENMFWYRQDPGLGLRLIYFSYDVKMKEKGDIPEGYSVSREKKERFSLILESASTNQTSMYLCASSLSLQSNQPQHFGDGTRLSIL.

This chain uses TRBV10-3 with TRBJ2-7, with 9 nucleotides matching TRBD2. The germline gives CDR1 ENHRY, CDR2 SYGVKD. CDR3 size: 14 residues. The ends lost 5 bases at V and 0 bases at J; junction bases unmatched: 2. CDR3 loop: CAISIAGASYEQYF. The CDR3 DNA is TGTGCCATCAGTATAGCGGGAGCCTCCTACGAGCAGTACTTC.

The rearrangement joins TRBV5-1 to TRBJ2-5, with D perhaps matching TRBD2 (5 bases). The CDR3 loop spans 15 amino acids. Looked up from germline, CDR1 is SGHRS and CDR2 is YFSETQ. V was trimmed by 2 bases and J by 5 bases, leaving 16 bases between them. DNA of the CDR3: TGCGCCAGCAGCTTCACGTCCGGCGGGCGGGAGACCCAGTACTTC. Its translation is CASSFTSGGRETQYF. The full variable domain, rest sourced from reference TRBV5-1 and TRBJ2-5, is KAGVTQTPRYLIKTRGQQVTLSCSPISGHRSVSWYQQTPGQGLQFLFEYFSETQRNKGNFPGRFSGRQFSNSRSEMNVSTLELGDSALYLCASSFTSGGRETQYFGPGTRLLVL.